A selection of T cell receptor beta chains follows, all from one sample in a study of blood T cell repertoires in COVID-19. The protocol was immunoSEQ multiplex PCR, while the TCRdb copy is restricted to in-frame clones and leaves out a portion. Of 350,000 to 450,000 clones listed, about 90% are singletons. The sample consisted of peripheral blood. These receptor sequences come from a woman aged 60-75 years with COVID-19, enrolled during active disease. Both conserved end residues are part of each CDR3.

J gene | V gene | CDR3 protein
TRBJ1-1 | TRBV3-1/TRBV3-2 | CASSRGNRVPNTEAFF
TRBJ1-2 | TRBV21-1 | CASSNPPGDGAGYTF
TRBJ2-7 | TRBV7-8 | CASSPISGGRYEQYF
TRBJ2-3 | TRBV5-1 | CASSPGGATDTQYF
TRBJ2-1 | TRBV7-6 | CASSPTSGGNEQFF
TRBJ2-4 | TRBV9 | CASSVATSAVGRNIQYF
TRBJ1-2 | TRBV19 | CASSSDSTGGYGYTF
TRBJ2-3 | TRBV3-1/TRBV3-2 | CASGTLSGRGATDTQYF
TRBJ1-1 | TRBV5-6 | CASTFVGTEAFF
TRBJ2-7 | TRBV3-1/TRBV3-2 | CASSRLDLSQGSEQYF
TRBJ2-7 | TRBV18 | CASSPGSSYEQYF
TRBJ2-5 | TRBV5-1 | CASSGGMQETQYF
TRBJ2-1 | TRBV11-2 | CASSLEGTWPRTYNEQFF
TRBJ1-1 | TRBV7-9 | CASSLQGANTEAFF
TRBJ2-5 | TRBV10-1 | CASSERLAGEETQYF
TRBJ1-1 | TRBV11-2 | CASLTGFIGNTEAFF
TRBJ2-7 | TRBV19 | CASSPPGRTGSSMYEQYF
TRBJ2-1 | TRBV7-9 | CASNIQGHEQFF
TRBJ1-2 | TRBV6-1 | CASSDLGDYGYTF
TRBJ2-4 | TRBV6-5 | CARAMNKNIQYF
TRBJ1-5 | TRBV12-5 | CASGFIQGGNQPQHF
TRBJ1-2 | TRBV7-9 | CASSLTGQGFGYTF
TRBJ1-1 | TRBV18 | CASSPSRENTEAFF
TRBJ1-2 | TRBV7-6 | CASSLGGDQDYGYTF
TRBJ2-7 | TRBV7-7 | CASSSGQTYEQYF
TRBJ1-4 | TRBV19 | CASSSSAGEKLFF
TRBJ1-6 | TRBV18 | CASSLSGTGETSPLHF
TRBJ2-2 | TRBV4-1 | CASSQPGQGPGELFF
TRBJ1-6 | TRBV28 | CASSLGGSYNSPLHF
TRBJ1-1 | TRBV5-1 | CASSLGDTEAFF
TRBJ1-2 | TRBV28 | CASSSLTGALGGYTF
TRBJ1-4 | TRBV18 | CASSPLENEKLFF
TRBJ2-3 | TRBV12-5 | CASGGGTSGPDTQYF
TRBJ1-1 | TRBV3-1/TRBV3-2 | CASSRPSGGNTEAFF
TRBJ1-2 | TRBV25-1 | CASSEYGGGNGYTF
TRBJ1-2 | TRBV2 | CASKEVDYGYTF
TRBJ2-2 | TRBV9 | CASSVPGVGGGELFF
TRBJ1-1 | TRBV12-3/TRBV12-4 | CASSLTGTEAFF
TRBJ2-3 | TRBV20-1 | CSASSPGTSDSTDTQYF
TRBJ2-7 | TRBV10-3 | CAIRGGQGAYEQYF
TRBJ2-3 | TRBV20-1 | CSASLQSGGALDTQYF
TRBJ2-1 | TRBV19 | CASSMIQGSYNEQFF
TRBJ2-3 | TRBV5-1 | CASSLGQITDTQYF
TRBJ2-7 | TRBV14 | CASSQGGQKYEQYF
TRBJ1-3 | TRBV7-9 | CASSLGYGNTIYF
TRBJ1-2 | TRBV24-1 | CATSEGTEYGYTF
TRBJ1-2 | TRBV5-1 | CASSLDNDRVSFGYTF
TRBJ1-2 | TRBV7-9 | CASSLAAGTLTGCTF
TRBJ2-3 | TRBV7-6 | CASSLPLDTQYF
TRBJ2-7 | TRBV5-1 | CASSLAGEGVGKAYEQYF
TRBJ1-1 | TRBV14 | CASSPPGQFDTEAFF